Below, 19 T cell receptor beta chains from the same sample are listed, as sequenced in a study of T cell responses to AZD1222 COVID-19 vaccine. Produced via immunoSEQ multiplex PCR; TCRdb's table is partial and in-frame only. Of about 69,000 clones detected, over 70% appear once; the ten largest clones hold roughly an eighth. Material: peripheral blood, obtained 28 days after the second AZD1222 dose. The receptors derive from an adult who received the AZD1222 COVID-19 vaccine.

This clone was seen once. This rearrangement joins TRBV5-5 to TRBJ1-5; 12 bases are a match to TRBD1. The CDR3 runs 15 residues. V was pared by 4 bases and J by 5 bases, with 4 bases of the junction left unmatched. Germline CDR1 is SGHKS and CDR2 is YYEKEE (reference sequence). CDR3 protein: CASSRGTGGHQPQHF. The CDR3 coding sequence is TGTGCCAGCAGCCGAGGGACAGGGGGCCATCAGCCCCAGCATTTT.

V usage is TRBV6-2 or TRBV6-3 and J usage is TRBJ1-2; 8 bases are shared with TRBD1. V trimming: 5 bases; J trimming: 2 bases; junction bases outside the gene matches: 4. The CDR3 totals 14 residues. Germline loops: CDR1 MNHEY, CDR2 SVGEGT. The CDR3 sequence is CASSPTGENYGYTF. As DNA, the CDR3 is TGTGCCAGCAGTCCGACAGGGGAGAACTATGGCTACACCTTC.

The CDR3, as DNA: TGTGCCAGCAGCTTGCGGGTATCTTCGAACACCGGGGAGCTGTTTTTT. This sequence encodes CASSLRVSSNTGELFF. The V call is TRBV5-4, the J call TRBJ2-2, with D uncertain. The germline V and J ends were trimmed by 1 base and 0 bases, with 10 bases remaining between them. The CDR3 is made up of 16 amino acids. Germline CDR1 SGHNT, CDR2 YYREEE (reference sequence). Filled out from reference TRBV5-4 and TRBJ2-2, the complete variable domain reads ETGVTQSPTHLIKTRGQQVTLRCSSQSGHNTVSWYQQALGQGPQFIFQYYREEENGRGNFPPRFSGLQFPNYSSELNVNALELDDSALYLCASSLRVSSNTGELFFGEGSRLTVL.

The chain uses TRBV18 and TRBJ2-1; 7 nucleotides agree with TRBD2. The junction had 3 bases not matched to a gene; V was cut back by 1 base and J by 3 bases. The CDR3 contains 15 residues. Per the germline V gene, CDR1 is KGHSH and CDR2 is LQKENI. For the CDR3, the DNA is TGTGCCAGCTCACCACGCGGGGGAAACTACAATGAGCAGTTCTTC. It yields the protein CASSPRGGNYNEQFF.

The genes are TRBV29-1 and TRBJ1-2; D perhaps matches TRBD1 (6 bases). V shed 4 bases and J shed 0 bases, with 9 bases lying between them. This CDR3 spans 13 amino acids. CDR1 and CDR2 (germline): SQVTM, ANQGSEA. CDR3 loop: CSVGTVANYGYTF. In DNA form, the CDR3 reads TGCAGCGTTGGGACAGTAGCTAACTATGGCTACACCTTC.

This rearrangement joins TRBV6-5 to TRBJ2-7; 12 nucleotides align to TRBD1. The CDR3 loop spans 15 amino acids. Losses at the gene ends were 5 bases for V and 6 bases for J; bases not matched to a gene: 8. Germline CDR1 MNHEY, CDR2 SVGAGI. CDR3 sequence (DNA): TGTGCCAGCAGTCGGCCGGGACAGGGGGCTAGCGAGCAGTACTTC. Its translation: CASSRPGQGASEQYF.

This chain links TRBV6-5 with TRBJ1-1; D gene uncertain. From germline, CDR1 is MNHEY and CDR2 SVGAGI. Trimming removed 0 bases from V and 5 bases from J, with 7 bases in between. The CDR3 has 13 amino acids. The CDR3 DNA reads TGTGCCAGCAGTTACTCAACTATGACTGAAGCTTTCTTT. Translated: CASSYSTMTEAFF.

The V and J genes are TRBV7-9 and TRBJ1-2, with 7 bases that match TRBD1. Germline CDR1 and CDR2: SEHNR and FQNEAQ (reference sequence). V gave up 5 bases and J gave up 4 bases; unmatched junction bases: 7. The CDR3 has 14 amino acids. The CDR3 sequence is CASSPRTGPYGYTF. CDR3 bases: TGTGCCAGCAGCCCTAGGACAGGCCCCTATGGCTACACCTTC.

The V gene is TRBV12-3 or TRBV12-4, the J gene TRBJ2-5; D tentatively reads TRBD1 or TRBD2 (6 bases each). V was pared by 7 bases and J by 7 bases, with 10 bases between. The CDR3 is made up of 11 amino acids. Written as DNA, the CDR3 is TGTGCCAGCAAAGAGGGGGGGACCCAGTACTTC. This sequence encodes CASKEGGTQYF.

The chain employs TRBV5-5 and TRBJ2-7; D is undetermined. Trimming cost V 0 bases and J 6 bases, with 13 bases left between them. Germline assignment: CDR1 SGHKS and CDR2 YYEKEE (reference sequence). The CDR3 runs to 14 residues. The CDR3 region has the DNA TGTGCCAGCAGCTTGGCCTTTAGGCTGGGCGAGCAGTACTTC. Its translation: CASSLAFRLGEQYF.

The chain joins TRBV6-2 or TRBV6-3 to TRBJ2-1; unclear D gene. Germline V gene data show CDR1 as MNHEY and CDR2 as SVGEGT. Trimming shortened V by 2 bases and J by 6 bases, and 23 bases separated the two germline ends. There are 18 residues in the CDR3. The CDR3 bases are TGTGCCAGCAGTTACAATAGCCAATTGCCCGATAGGTCCAATGAGCAGTTCTTC. Residues: CASSYNSQLPDRSNEQFF.

The V call is TRBV2, the J call TRBJ1-6, with 7 positions matching TRBD1. V shed 8 bases and J 7 bases; nucleotides not matched to a gene: 11. The germline V gene has CDR1 SNHLY and CDR2 FYNNEI. The CDR3 totals 15 residues. The chain's CDR3 is CASVAQGGLNSPLHF. CDR3 DNA: TGTGCCAGCGTAGCCCAGGGGGGACTAAATTCACCCCTCCACTTT.

The chain is built from TRBV4-3 and TRBJ2-1; tentatively, D is TRBD2 (6 bases). The germline V and J ends were trimmed by 1 base and 6 bases, with 7 bases remaining between them. CDR1 is LGHNA and CDR2 is YSLEER in the germline V gene. The CDR3 is made up of 13 amino acids. The chain's CDR3 is CASSQVGGNEQFF. CDR3 nucleotide sequence: TGCGCCAGCAGCCAAGTGGGGGGCAATGAGCAGTTCTTC.

The J gene is TRBJ1-2, the V gene TRBV5-1, with D hard to call. There are 13 residues in the CDR3. Germline CDR1 is SGHRS and CDR2 is YFSETQ. V lost 0 bases to trimming and J lost 8 bases, with 11 bases between them. As DNA, the CDR3 is TGCGCCAGCAGCTTGGAAGGGAACGGAGGCTACACCTTC. Translating gives CASSLEGNGGYTF.

As for this clone: Within the sample, other DNA sequences also encode this same CDR3. DNA for the CDR3: TGTGCCAGTAGTACGACAGTTAATGAAAAACTGTTTTTT. Its translation is CASSTTVNEKLFF. The chain combines TRBV19 with TRBJ1-4; weak D call: TRBD1 (5 bases). Trimming stripped 4 bases from V and 4 bases from J, with 7 bases between. This CDR3 comprises 13 residues. Germline-derived CDR1 and CDR2 are LNHDA and SQIVND (reference sequence). Combining the CDR3 with reference TRBV19 and TRBJ1-4 gives the whole variable domain DGGITQSPKYLFRKEGQNVTLSCEQNLNHDAMYWYRQDPGQGLRLIYYSQIVNDFQKGDIAEGYSVSREKKESFPLTVTSAQKNPTAFYLCASSTTVNEKLFFGSGTQLSVL.

The chain has TRBV9 and TRBJ2-3; TRBD2 aligns across 9 bases. V was pared by 1 base and J by 2 bases, with 5 bases of the junction left unmatched. The CDR3 is 16 amino acids. Per the germline V gene, CDR1 is SGDLS and CDR2 is YYNGEE. The CDR3 is CASSVLAGANTDTQYF. The CDR3 coding sequence is TGTGCCAGCAGCGTATTAGCGGGGGCGAACACAGATACGCAGTATTTT.

A single count supports this clone. CDR3 in amino acids: CASSGGLAGGETQYF. The DNA for the CDR3 is TGTGCCAGCAGCGGAGGGCTAGCGGGGGGAGAGACCCAGTACTTC. This chain uses TRBV7-2 with TRBJ2-5; 11 nucleotides line up with TRBD2. V dropped 5 bases and J dropped 4; count of bases not matched to a gene: 6. The CDR3 is made up of 15 amino acids. Germline V lookup: CDR1 SGHTA, CDR2 FQGNSA.

J is TRBJ2-1 and V is TRBV5-4; 13 nucleotides agree with TRBD2. The CDR3 has 16 residues. CDR1 is SGHNT and CDR2 is YYREEE in the germline V gene (reference sequence). Trimming removed 4 bases from V and 1 base from J; junction bases left unmatched: 2. CDR3 residues: CASSPTSGGSYNEQFF. CDR3 DNA: TGTGCCAGCAGCCCGACTAGCGGGGGGTCCTACAATGAGCAGTTCTTC. The complete variable domain, with remaining parts taken from reference TRBV5-4 and TRBJ2-1, reads ETGVTQSPTHLIKTRGQQVTLRCSSQSGHNTVSWYQQALGQGPQFIFQYYREEENGRGNFPPRFSGLQFPNYSSELNVNALELDDSALYLCASSPTSGGSYNEQFFGPGTRLTVL.

As for this clone: Other nucleotide sequences in the sample specify the same CDR3. CDR3 residues: CASSLGGGSTEAFF. In nucleotides, the CDR3 is TGTGCCAGCAGCTTAGGGGGTGGGTCCACTGAAGCTTTCTTT. V usage is TRBV7-9 and J usage is TRBJ1-1; D is ambiguous. V was clipped by 1 base and J by 4 bases, with 10 bases between them. The CDR3 consists of 14 residues. Germline-derived CDR1 and CDR2 are SEHNR and FQNEAQ (reference sequence). Variable domain in full (rest from reference TRBV7-9 and TRBJ1-1): DTGVSQNPRHKITKRGQNVTFRCDPISEHNRLYWYRQTLGQGPEFLTYFQNEAQLEKSRLLSDRFSAERPKGSFSTLEIQRTEQGDSAMYLCASSLGGGSTEAFFGQGTRLTVV.